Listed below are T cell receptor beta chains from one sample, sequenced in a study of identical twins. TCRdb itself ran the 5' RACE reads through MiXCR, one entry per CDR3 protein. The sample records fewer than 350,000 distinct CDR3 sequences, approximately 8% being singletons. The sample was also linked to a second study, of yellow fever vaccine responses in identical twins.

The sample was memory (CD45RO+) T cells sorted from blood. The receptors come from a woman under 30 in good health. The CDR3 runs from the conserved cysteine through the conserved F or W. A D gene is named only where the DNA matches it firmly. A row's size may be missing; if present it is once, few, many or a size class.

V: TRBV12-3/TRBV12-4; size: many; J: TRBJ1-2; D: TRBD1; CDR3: CASSLQGARNGYTF; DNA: TGTGCCAGCAGTCTACAGGGGGCGAGGAATGGCTACACCTTC
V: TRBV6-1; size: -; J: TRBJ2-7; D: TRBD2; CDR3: CASSLAGGRNEQYF; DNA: TGTGCCAGCAGCCTAGCGGGAGGGCGGAACGAGCAGTACTTC
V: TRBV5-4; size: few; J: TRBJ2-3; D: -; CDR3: CASSRTSSSTDTQYF; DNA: TGTGCCAGCAGCCGGACAAGTTCTAGCACAGATACGCAGTATTTT
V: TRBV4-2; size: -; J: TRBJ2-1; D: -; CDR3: CASSQLLENEQFF; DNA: TGTGCCAGCAGCCAACTCCTCGAAAATGAGCAGTTCTTC
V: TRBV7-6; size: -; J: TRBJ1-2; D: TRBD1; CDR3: CASSPIYAGTGIFGYTF; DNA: TGTGCCAGCAGCCCTATTTATGCCGGGACAGGGATTTTTGGCTACACCTTC
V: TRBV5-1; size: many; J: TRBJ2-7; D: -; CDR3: CASSLNTYEQYF; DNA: TGCGCCAGCAGCTTGAACACCTACGAGCAGTACTTC
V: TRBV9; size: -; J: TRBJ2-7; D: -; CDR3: CASSVGGGTYEQYF; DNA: TGTGCCAGCAGCGTCGGAGGAGGGACCTACGAGCAGTACTTC
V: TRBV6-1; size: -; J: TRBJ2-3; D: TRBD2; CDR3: CASSEGGGVRDTQYF; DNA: TGTGCCAGCAGTGAGGGGGGAGGGGTTCGAGATACGCAGTATTTT
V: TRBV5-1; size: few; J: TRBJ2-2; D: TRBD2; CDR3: CASSLAGVTGELFF; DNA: TGCGCCAGCAGCTTAGCGGGAGTGACCGGGGAGCTGTTTTTT
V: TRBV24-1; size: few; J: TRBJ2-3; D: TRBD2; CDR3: CATSSGLAGSTDTQYF; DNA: TGTGCCACCAGTTCGGGACTAGCGGGGAGCACAGATACGCAGTATTTT
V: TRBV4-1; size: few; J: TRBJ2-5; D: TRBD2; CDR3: CASSQELRLAGGGVETQYF; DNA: TGCGCCAGCAGCCAAGAACTTCGACTAGCGGGAGGAGGGGTGGAGACCCAGTACTTC
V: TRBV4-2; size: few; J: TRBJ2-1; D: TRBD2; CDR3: CASSQDHGTRGPFYNEQFF; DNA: TGTGCCAGCAGCCAGGATCACGGGACTAGAGGGCCCTTTTACAATGAGCAGTTCTTC
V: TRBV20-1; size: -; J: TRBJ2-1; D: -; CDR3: CSARLGESYNEQFF; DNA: TGCAGTGCTAGGCTAGGCGAGTCCTACAATGAGCAGTTCTTC
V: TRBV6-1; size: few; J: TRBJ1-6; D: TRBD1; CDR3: CASSVRDRGDSPLHF; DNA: TGTGCCAGCAGTGTCCGGGACAGGGGTGATTCACCCCTCCACTTT
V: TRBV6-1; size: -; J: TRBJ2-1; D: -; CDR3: CASSEGVVGKPYF; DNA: TGTGCCAGCAGTGAAGGGGTAGTAGGGAAACCCTACTTC
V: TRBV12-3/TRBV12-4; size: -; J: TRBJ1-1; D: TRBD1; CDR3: CASRAQGADTEAFF; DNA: TGTGCCAGCAGGGCTCAGGGGGCTGACACTGAAGCTTTCTTT
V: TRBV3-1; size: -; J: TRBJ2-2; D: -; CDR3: CASSQALAELFF; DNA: TGTGCCAGCAGCCAAGCCCTAGCGGAGCTGTTTTTT
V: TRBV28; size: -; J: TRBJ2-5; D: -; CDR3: CASSFPPLQYF; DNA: TGTGCCAGCAGTTTCCCCCCGCTCCAGTACTTC
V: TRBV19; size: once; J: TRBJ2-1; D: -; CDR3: CASNRERSSYNEQFF; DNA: TGTGCCAGTAATAGAGAACGGAGCTCCTACAATGAGCAGTTCTTC
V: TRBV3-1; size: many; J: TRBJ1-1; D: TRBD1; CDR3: CASSQGHGQGGAFF; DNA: TGTGCCAGCAGCCAAGGGCATGGACAGGGTGGAGCTTTCTTT
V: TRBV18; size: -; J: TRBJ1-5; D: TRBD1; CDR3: CASSIDQGAQHF; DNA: TGTGCCAGCTCGATAGACCAGGGGGCCCAGCATTTT
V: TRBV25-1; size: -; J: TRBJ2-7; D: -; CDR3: CASSWGATHMGEQYF; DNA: TGTGCCAGCAGCTGGGGGGCTACTCACATGGGGGAGCAGTACTTC